This is a list of T cell receptor beta chains from one sample in a study of blood T cells in healthy people across ages. TCRdb re-analysed the 5' RACE reads in MiXCR, keeping a single row per CDR3 protein. The sample lists roughly 800,000 distinct CDR3 sequences, roughly 60% occurring once. The specimen sequenced was blood. These receptors were obtained from a man aged 25 to 40 in good health. Both conserved end residues are part of each CDR3. A D gene is named only where the DNA matches it firmly. The size field is filled for only some rows; it gives once, few, many or a size class.

j_gene | v_gene | d_gene | abundance | CDR3aa | CDR3nt
TRBJ2-7 | TRBV20-1 | TRBD1 | - | CSARGDRDRGYEQYF | TGCAGTGCTAGAGGAGACCGGGACAGGGGTTACGAGCAGTACTTC
TRBJ2-3 | TRBV7-2 | - | few | CASSQFGFGVTDTQYF | TGTGCCAGCAGCCAATTTGGGTTTGGGGTCACAGATACGCAGTATTTT
TRBJ1-4 | TRBV25-1 | - | - | CASTKTSANEKLFF | TGTGCCAGCACGAAGACGTCAGCTAATGAAAAACTGTTTTTT
TRBJ2-6 | TRBV7-8 | TRBD1 | - | CASSAGQGASGANVLTF | TGTGCCAGCAGCGCGGGACAGGGGGCCTCTGGGGCCAACGTCCTGACTTTC
TRBJ2-5 | TRBV29-1 | - | few | CSVREETQYF | TGCAGCGTCAGGGAAGAGACCCAGTACTTC
TRBJ2-7 | TRBV7-2 | - | many | CASSLGLVYEQYF | TGTGCCAGCAGCTTAGGGTTGGTCTACGAGCAGTACTTC
TRBJ2-5 | TRBV12-3/TRBV12-4 | TRBD2 | few | CATKAGALFETQYF | TGTGCCACCAAAGCGGGGGCGCTTTTTGAGACCCAGTACTTC
TRBJ2-7 | TRBV12-3/TRBV12-4 | TRBD2 | - | CASHSGGAGNGQYF | TGTGCCAGCCATAGCGGGGGGGCTGGCAATGGGCAGTACTTC
TRBJ2-5 | TRBV6-2/TRBV6-3 | TRBD2 | - | CASSYPGLAFNEQYF | TGTGCCAGCAGTTATCCGGGACTAGCATTCAATGAGCAGTACTTC
TRBJ2-3 | TRBV19 | - | - | CASTIQGGDTQYF | TGTGCCAGTACTATCCAGGGTGGAGATACGCAGTATTTT
TRBJ2-7 | TRBV7-6 | - | many | CASSLEGGEQYF | TGTGCCAGCAGCTTAGAAGGGGGCGAGCAGTACTTC
TRBJ2-7 | TRBV29-1 | TRBD1 | few | CSVVGTGGYEQYF | TGCAGCGTTGTTGGGACAGGGGGATACGAGCAGTACTTC
TRBJ2-1 | TRBV7-2 | TRBD2 | few | CASSLRRAGVGEQFF | TGTGCCAGCAGCTTGAGGCGGGCGGGAGTCGGGGAGCAGTTCTTC
TRBJ1-5 | TRBV28 | TRBD1 | - | CASSAPQGDGNQPQHF | TGTGCCAGCAGTGCCCCACAGGGGGATGGCAATCAGCCCCAGCATTTT
TRBJ2-1 | TRBV12-3/TRBV12-4 | - | once | CASTGDSYNEQFF | TGTGCCAGCACAGGGGACTCCTACAATGAGCAGTTCTTC
TRBJ2-2 | TRBV7-2 | TRBD2 | - | CASSPPGTSGIRELFF | TGTGCCAGCAGCCCCCCCGGGACTAGCGGGATCCGGGAGCTGTTTTTT
TRBJ1-4 | TRBV29-1 | - | few | CSVEDRGGSEKLFF | TGCAGCGTTGAAGACAGGGGCGGGAGTGAAAAACTGTTTTTT
TRBJ2-2 | TRBV7-9 | TRBD2 | - | CASSLGLLRVAGVPGELFF | TGTGCCAGCAGCTTAGGCCTTCTTCGAGTAGCGGGAGTCCCCGGGGAGCTGTTTTTT
TRBJ1-5 | TRBV3-1 | - | few | CASSQDVRQPQHF | TGTGCCAGCAGCCAAGATGTGAGACAGCCCCAGCATTTT
TRBJ2-2 | TRBV7-9 | - | - | CASSHIQYPGTGELFF | TGTGCCAGCAGCCACATACAGTATCCAGGAACCGGGGAGCTGTTTTTT
TRBJ2-1 | TRBV3-1 | TRBD2 | few | CASSQLAGGKQFF | TGTGCCAGCAGCCAACTAGCGGGGGGCAAGCAGTTCTTC
TRBJ2-3 | TRBV7-9 | TRBD2 | - | CASSPMLSAGVVDTQYF | TGTGCCAGCAGCCCCATGCTTTCAGCGGGGGTGGTGGATACGCAGTATTTT
TRBJ2-1 | TRBV28 | TRBD2 | - | CASSIPPTSGDNNEQFF | TGTGCCAGCAGTATTCCACCGACTAGCGGGGACAACAATGAGCAGTTCTTC
TRBJ2-1 | TRBV6-5 | - | - | CASSDQNEQFF | TGTGCCAGCTCCGACCAGAATGAGCAGTTCTTC
TRBJ1-2 | TRBV6-1 | TRBD1 | - | CASSGTGTGEDYTF | TGCGCCAGCAGCGGGACCGGGACAGGGGAAGACTACACCTTC
TRBJ2-5 | TRBV7-2 | TRBD1 | few | CASSLSGTGQETQYF | TGTGCCAGCAGCTTAAGTGGGACAGGGCAAGAGACCCAGTACTTC
TRBJ2-3 | TRBV12-3/TRBV12-4 | - | - | CASTWGASGDTQYF | TGTGCCAGCACCTGGGGCGCCAGCGGAGATACGCAGTATTTT
TRBJ2-7 | TRBV27 | TRBD2 | once | CASTFSAGAASYEQYF | TGTGCCAGCACTTTTTCGGCGGGAGCTGCCTCCTACGAGCAGTACTTC
TRBJ2-7 | TRBV7-8 | - | - | CASMAGPREQYF | TGTGCCAGCATGGCGGGGCCTAGGGAGCAGTACTTC
TRBJ1-2 | TRBV29-1 | - | - | CSVRTGGAYGYTF | TGCAGCGTTCGCACGGGGGGGGCCTATGGCTACACCTTC
TRBJ2-5 | TRBV20-1 | - | - | CSARVLDVAYRETQYF | TGCAGTGCTAGAGTATTAGACGTCGCGTACCGAGAGACCCAGTACTTC
TRBJ2-1 | TRBV28 | TRBD2 | - | CASSSASGKVQQFF | TGTGCCAGCAGTTCTGCTAGCGGGAAGGTCCAGCAGTTCTTC
TRBJ2-7 | TRBV7-8 | TRBD1 | once | CASSGSGTGVYEQYF | TGTGCCAGCAGCGGATCCGGGACAGGCGTTTACGAGCAGTACTTC
TRBJ2-7 | TRBV3-1 | TRBD1 | - | CASSHGDRSGEQYF | TGTGCCAGCAGCCACGGGGACAGGTCGGGCGAGCAGTACTTC
TRBJ2-7 | TRBV5-1 | - | - | CASSLGDNLYNEQYF | TGCGCCAGCAGCTTGGGGGACAACCTCTACAATGAGCAGTACTTC
TRBJ2-6 | TRBV21-1 | - | - | CASSSSKGGGAGANVLTF | TGTGCCAGCAGCTCAAGCAAAGGTGGGGGGGCCGGGGCCAACGTCCTGACTTTC
TRBJ1-1 | TRBV29-1 | - | - | CSVGYAADTEAFF | TGCAGCGTTGGTTACGCAGCGGACACTGAAGCTTTCTTT
TRBJ1-4 | TRBV20-1 | TRBD1 | - | CSARVGQEELFF | TGCAGTGCTAGAGTGGGACAGGAAGAACTGTTTTTT
TRBJ1-2 | TRBV5-1 | - | few | CASSLDGQTPYGYTF | TGCGCCAGCAGCTTGGACGGACAGACTCCCTATGGCTACACCTTC
TRBJ1-2 | TRBV5-1 | - | few | CASSLGGGGGGYTF | TGCGCCAGCAGCTTAGGAGGGGGAGGTGGTGGCTACACCTTC